This T cell receptor beta chain was retrieved from a study of OX40 agonist ivuxolimab in advanced cancers. Background on the study: Patients in dose escalation had liver, melanoma, kidney or head and neck cancers.

Any history of autoimmune disease or systemic immunosuppression disqualified patients. Per the germline V gene, CDR1 is LNHDA and CDR2 is SQIVND (reference sequence). This CDR3 is 13 amino acids long. V shed 9 bases and J shed 0 bases, with 9 bases lying between them. TCRdb's copy holds only in-frame clones and misses some; the assay was immunoSEQ multiplex PCR. Of about 45,000 clones in the sample, more than 65% were seen once. Worth noting for this clone: Its antigen is undetermined.

Broader study findings: It was also the case that some nonresponders had low normalized T-cell clonal expansion. Specificity for antigen went undetermined in the expanded peripheral T cells.

The chain uses TRBV19 and TRBJ1-5, with no clear D. The specimen was CD4+ or CD8+ T cells sorted from blood, collected in a trial of the OX40 agonist ivuxolimab. The source is an adult with an advanced solid tumor such as melanoma, head and neck, liver or kidney cancer. The CDR3 loop reads CASSLNSNQPQHF. CDR3 sequence (DNA): TGTGCCAGCTCCCTGAATAGCAATCAGCCCCAGCATTTT.